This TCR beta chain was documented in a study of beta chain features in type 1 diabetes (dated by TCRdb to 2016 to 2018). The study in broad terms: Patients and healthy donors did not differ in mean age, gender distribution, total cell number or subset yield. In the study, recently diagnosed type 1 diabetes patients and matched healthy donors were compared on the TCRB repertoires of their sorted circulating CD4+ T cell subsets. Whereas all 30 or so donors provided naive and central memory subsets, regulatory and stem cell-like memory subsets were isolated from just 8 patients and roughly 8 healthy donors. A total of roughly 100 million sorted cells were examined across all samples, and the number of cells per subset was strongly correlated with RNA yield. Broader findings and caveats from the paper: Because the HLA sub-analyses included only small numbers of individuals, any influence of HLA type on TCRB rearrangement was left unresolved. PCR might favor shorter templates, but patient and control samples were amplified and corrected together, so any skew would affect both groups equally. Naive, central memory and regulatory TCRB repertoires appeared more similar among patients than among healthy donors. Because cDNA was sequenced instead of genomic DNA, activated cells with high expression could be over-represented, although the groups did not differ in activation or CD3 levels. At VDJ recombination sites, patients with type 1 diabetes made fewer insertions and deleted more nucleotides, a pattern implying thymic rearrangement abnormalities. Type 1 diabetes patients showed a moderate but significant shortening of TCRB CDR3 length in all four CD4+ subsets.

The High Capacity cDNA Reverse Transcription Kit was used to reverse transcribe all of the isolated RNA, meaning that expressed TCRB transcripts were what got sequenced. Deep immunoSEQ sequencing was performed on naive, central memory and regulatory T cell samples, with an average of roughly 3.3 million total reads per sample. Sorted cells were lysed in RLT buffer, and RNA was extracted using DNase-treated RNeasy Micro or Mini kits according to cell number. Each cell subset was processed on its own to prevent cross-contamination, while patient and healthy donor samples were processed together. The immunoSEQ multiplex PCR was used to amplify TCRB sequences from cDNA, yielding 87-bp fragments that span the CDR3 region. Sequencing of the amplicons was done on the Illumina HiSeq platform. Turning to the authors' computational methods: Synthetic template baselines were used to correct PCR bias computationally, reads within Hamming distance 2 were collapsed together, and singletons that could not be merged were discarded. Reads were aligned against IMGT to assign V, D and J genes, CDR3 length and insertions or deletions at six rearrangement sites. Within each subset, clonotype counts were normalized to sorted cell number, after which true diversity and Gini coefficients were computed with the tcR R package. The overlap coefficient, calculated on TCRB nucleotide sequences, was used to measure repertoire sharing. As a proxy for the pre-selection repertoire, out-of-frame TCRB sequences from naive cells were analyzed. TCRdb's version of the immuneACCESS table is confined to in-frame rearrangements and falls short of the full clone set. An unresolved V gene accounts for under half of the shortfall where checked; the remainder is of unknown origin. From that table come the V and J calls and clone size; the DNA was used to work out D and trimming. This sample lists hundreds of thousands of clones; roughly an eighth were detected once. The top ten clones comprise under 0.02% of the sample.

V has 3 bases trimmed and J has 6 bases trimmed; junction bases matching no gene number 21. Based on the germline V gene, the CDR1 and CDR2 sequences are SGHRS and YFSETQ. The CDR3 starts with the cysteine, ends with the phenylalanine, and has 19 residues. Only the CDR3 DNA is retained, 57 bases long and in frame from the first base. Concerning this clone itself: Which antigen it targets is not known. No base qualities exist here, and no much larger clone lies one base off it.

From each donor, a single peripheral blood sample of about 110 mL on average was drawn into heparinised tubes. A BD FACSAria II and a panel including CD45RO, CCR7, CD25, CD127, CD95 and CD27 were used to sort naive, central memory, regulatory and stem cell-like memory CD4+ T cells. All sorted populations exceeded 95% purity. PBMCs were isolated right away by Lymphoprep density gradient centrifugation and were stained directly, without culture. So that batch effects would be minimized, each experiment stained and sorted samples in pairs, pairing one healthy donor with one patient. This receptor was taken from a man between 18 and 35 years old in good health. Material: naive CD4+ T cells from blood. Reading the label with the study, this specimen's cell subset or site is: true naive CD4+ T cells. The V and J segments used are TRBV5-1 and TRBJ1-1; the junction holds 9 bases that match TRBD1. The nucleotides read TGCGCCAGCAGCTCGGACAGGGGAACGAACCCCGAACACTTGTCTGAAGCTTTCTTT. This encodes CASSSDRGTNPEHLSEAFF.